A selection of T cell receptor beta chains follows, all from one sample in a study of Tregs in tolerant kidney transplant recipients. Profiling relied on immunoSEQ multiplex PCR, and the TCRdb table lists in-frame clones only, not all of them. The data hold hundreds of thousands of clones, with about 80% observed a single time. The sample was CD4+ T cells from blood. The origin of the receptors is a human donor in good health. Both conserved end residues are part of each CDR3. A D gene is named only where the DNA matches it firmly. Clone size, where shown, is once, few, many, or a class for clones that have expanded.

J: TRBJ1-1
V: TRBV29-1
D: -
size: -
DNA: TGCAGCGTTGCAGTCCAGGGAGCAACTGAAGCTTTCTTT
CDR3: CSVAVQGATEAFF

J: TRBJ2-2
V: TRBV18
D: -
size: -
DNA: TGTGCCGATGCAGCGGCGAACACCGGGGAGCTGTTTTTT
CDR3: CADAAANTGELFF

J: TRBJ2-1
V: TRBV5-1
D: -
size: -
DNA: TGCGCCAGCAGCTTGGAGAGGGGACTTCACAATGAGCAGTTCTTC
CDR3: CASSLERGLHNEQFF

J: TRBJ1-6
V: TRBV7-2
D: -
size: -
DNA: TGTGCCAGCAGCCCCTGGACTGATTTGGCGGGTAATTCACCCCTCCACTTT
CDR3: CASSPWTDLAGNSPLHF

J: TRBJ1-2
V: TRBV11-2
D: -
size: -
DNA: TGTGCCAGCAGCTTTGGCCCGATGGAAGGCTACACCTTC
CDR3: CASSFGPMEGYTF

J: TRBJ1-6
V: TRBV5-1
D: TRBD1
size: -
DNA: TGCGCCAGCAGCCGGGACAGGGCCAATAATTCACCCCTCCACTTT
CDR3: CASSRDRANNSPLHF

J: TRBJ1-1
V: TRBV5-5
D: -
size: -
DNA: TGTGCCAGCAGCTTACAGGGAGGCACTGAAGCTTTCTTT
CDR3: CASSLQGGTEAFF

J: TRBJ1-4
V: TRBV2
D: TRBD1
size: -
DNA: TGTGCCAGCAGGACAGGACAGGTCAACGAAAAACTGTTTTTT
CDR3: CASRTGQVNEKLFF

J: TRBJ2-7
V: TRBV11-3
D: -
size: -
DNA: TGTGCCAGCAGCCTCGCGGCCCAGGGGCCCTACGAGCAGTACTTC
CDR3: CASSLAAQGPYEQYF

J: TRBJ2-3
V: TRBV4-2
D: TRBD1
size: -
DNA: TGTGCCAGCAGCCAAGGACTCGGACAGGGCAGCACAGATACGCAGTATTTT
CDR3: CASSQGLGQGSTDTQYF

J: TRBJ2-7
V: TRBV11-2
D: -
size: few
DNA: TGTGCCAGCAGCTTAGCCGGAGGGTCAGGGGGTCCTCGTGGCGAGCAGTACTTC
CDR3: CASSLAGGSGGPRGEQYF

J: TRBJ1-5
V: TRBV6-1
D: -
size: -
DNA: TGTGCCAGCAGATCTACGGGGTCCGGGAATCAGCCCCAGCATTTT
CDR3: CASRSTGSGNQPQHF

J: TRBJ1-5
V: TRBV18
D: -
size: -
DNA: TGTGCCAGCTCACCAGAGGGGGGCGGCAATCAGCCCCAGCATTTT
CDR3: CASSPEGGGNQPQHF

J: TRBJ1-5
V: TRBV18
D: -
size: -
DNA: TGTGCCAGCTCACCACCTCCGGGGTTCAATCAGCCCCAGCATTTT
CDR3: CASSPPPGFNQPQHF

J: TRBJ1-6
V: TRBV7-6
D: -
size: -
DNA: TGTGCCAGCAGGAAGAGCTCCTATAATTCACCCCTCCACTTT
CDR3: CASRKSSYNSPLHF

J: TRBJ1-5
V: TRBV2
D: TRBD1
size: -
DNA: TGTGCCAGCAGTGAGCGGGGGGGACAGAATAGCAATCAGCCCCAGCATTTT
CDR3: CASSERGGQNSNQPQHF

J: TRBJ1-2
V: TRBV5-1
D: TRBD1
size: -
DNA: TGCGCCAGCAGCTTGAGGACAGGAGGGGGTAACTATGGCTACACCTTC
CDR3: CASSLRTGGGNYGYTF

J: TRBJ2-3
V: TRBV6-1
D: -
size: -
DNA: TGTGCCAGCAGCCCGCAGGGAAGGTCTGGGGATACGCAGTATTTT
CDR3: CASSPQGRSGDTQYF

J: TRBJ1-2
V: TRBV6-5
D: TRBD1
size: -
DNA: TGTGCCAGCAGTCCAGGCCCGACAGGGGACGGCTACACCTTC
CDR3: CASSPGPTGDGYTF

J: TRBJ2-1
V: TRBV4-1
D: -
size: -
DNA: TGCGCCAGCAGCCGCCATTCCGGGACTCCAATCTACAATGAGCAGTTCTTC
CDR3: CASSRHSGTPIYNEQFF

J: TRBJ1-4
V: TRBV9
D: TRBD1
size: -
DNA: TGTGCCAGCAGCCTGACCGGGACAGGGGGGGAAAAACTGTTTTTT
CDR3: CASSLTGTGGEKLFF

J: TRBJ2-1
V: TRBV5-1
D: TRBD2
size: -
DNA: TGCGCCAGCAGCTTACCCACTAGCGGGGGGAGGTCCTACAATGAGCAGTTCTTC
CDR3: CASSLPTSGGRSYNEQFF

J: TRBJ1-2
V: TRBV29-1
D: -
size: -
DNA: TGCAGCGTTTTTTTGTGGGGTTCCTATGGCTACACCTTC
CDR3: CSVFLWGSYGYTF

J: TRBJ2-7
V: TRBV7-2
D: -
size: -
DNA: TGTGCCAGCAGCTCGGACTGGGACGAGCAGTACTTC
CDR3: CASSSDWDEQYF

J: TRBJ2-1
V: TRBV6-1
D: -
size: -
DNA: TGTGCCAGCAGCCCCTCCTACAATGAGCAGTTCTTC
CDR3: CASSPSYNEQFF

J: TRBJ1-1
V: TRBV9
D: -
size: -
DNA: TGTGCCAGCCGGGAGACGGATACTCTTCAAGCTTTCTTT
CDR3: CASRETDTLQAFF

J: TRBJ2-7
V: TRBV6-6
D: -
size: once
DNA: TGTGCCAGCAGTTATCCAGGGAAGCAGTACTTC
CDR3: CASSYPGKQYF

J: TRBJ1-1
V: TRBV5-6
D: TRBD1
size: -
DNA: TGTGCCAGCAGCCTACTGGGACAGTTGAACACTGAAGCTTTCTTT
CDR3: CASSLLGQLNTEAFF

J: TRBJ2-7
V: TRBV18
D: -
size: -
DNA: TGTGCCAGCTCACCAAGATACGAGCAGTACTTC
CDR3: CASSPRYEQYF

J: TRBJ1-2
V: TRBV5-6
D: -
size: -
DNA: TGTGCCAGCAGCTTGGCCCAGGGCCGCTATGGCTACACCTTC
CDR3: CASSLAQGRYGYTF

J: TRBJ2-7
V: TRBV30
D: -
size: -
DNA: TGTGCCTGGAGCAAAACGGGACGGGCCTACGAGCAGTACTTC
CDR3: CAWSKTGRAYEQYF

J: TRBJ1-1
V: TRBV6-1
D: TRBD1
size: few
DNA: TGTGCCAGCAGTCGACAGGGTGGGAACACTGAAGCTTTCTTT
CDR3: CASSRQGGNTEAFF

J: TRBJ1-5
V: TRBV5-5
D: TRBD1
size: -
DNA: TGTGCCAGCAGCCTAGTACAGGGGATTAGCAATCAGCCCCAGCATTTT
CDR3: CASSLVQGISNQPQHF

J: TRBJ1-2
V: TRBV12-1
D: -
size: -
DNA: TGTGCCAGGATTGCAGGCCTTAGCTATGGCTACACCTTC
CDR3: CARIAGLSYGYTF

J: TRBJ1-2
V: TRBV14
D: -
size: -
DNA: TGTGCCAGCAGCCGCGTAGTCGGGACGGGTTATGGCTACACCTTC
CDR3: CASSRVVGTGYGYTF

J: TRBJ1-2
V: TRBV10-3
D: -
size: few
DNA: TGTGCCATCAGTGAGTCAGGGGACTATGGCTACACCTTC
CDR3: CAISESGDYGYTF

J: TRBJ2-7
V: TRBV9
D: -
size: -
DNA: TGTGCCAGCAGCGTAGTCGGTCAAAAACAGGGCTCGACCTACGAGCAGTACTTC
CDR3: CASSVVGQKQGSTYEQYF

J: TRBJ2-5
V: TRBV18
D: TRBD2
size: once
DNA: TGTGCCAGCTCAGCTGGGACTAGCGGGAGCCGGGAGACCCAGTACTTC
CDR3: CASSAGTSGSRETQYF

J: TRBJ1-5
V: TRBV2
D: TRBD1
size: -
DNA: TGTGCCAGCAGTGAATTTAGGACAGGGTATAGCAATCAGCCCCAGCATTTT
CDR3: CASSEFRTGYSNQPQHF

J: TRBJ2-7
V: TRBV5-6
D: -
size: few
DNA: TGTGCCAGCAGCTCGGGACCTGCGAAGTCCTACGAGCAGTACTTC
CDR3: CASSSGPAKSYEQYF

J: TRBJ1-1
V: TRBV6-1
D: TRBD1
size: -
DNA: TGTGCCAGCACTCGAATGACAGGGGGTGACACTGAAGCTTTCTTT
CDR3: CASTRMTGGDTEAFF

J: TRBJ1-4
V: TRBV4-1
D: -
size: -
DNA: TGCGCCAGCAGCCAATTTGGGGTCGAAAAACTGTTTTTT
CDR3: CASSQFGVEKLFF

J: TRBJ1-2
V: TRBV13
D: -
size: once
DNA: TGTGCCAGCAGCTTAGCCGAAGGGGTTTATGGCTGCACCTTC
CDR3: CASSLAEGVYGCTF

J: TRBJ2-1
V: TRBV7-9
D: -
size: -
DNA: TGTGCCAGCAGCTTAGTTTTGGGGGGCCACAATATCCACAATGAGCAGTTCTTC
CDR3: CASSLVLGGHNIHNEQFF

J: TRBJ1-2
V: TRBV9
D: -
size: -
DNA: TGTGCCAGCAGCGCCAGACAGCATGGCTACACCTTC
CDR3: CASSARQHGYTF

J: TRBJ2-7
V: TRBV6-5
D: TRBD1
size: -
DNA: TGTGCCAGCAGCCCCCCCGGGACAGGGGGCGACGAGCAGTACTTC
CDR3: CASSPPGTGGDEQYF

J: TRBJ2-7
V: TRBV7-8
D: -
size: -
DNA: TGTGCCAGCAGATTAGGGGACGGGACCTACGAGCAGTACTTC
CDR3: CASRLGDGTYEQYF

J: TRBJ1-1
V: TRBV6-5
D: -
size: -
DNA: TGTGCCAGCAGTTTGAACAGGTTGAACACTGAAGCTTTCTTT
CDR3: CASSLNRLNTEAFF

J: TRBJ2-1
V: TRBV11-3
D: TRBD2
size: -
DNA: TGTGCCAGCAGCCTACGGACCGGGACTAGCGGGAGTGATGAGCAGTTCTTC
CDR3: CASSLRTGTSGSDEQFF

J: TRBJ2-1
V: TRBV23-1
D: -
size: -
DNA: TGCGCCAGCAGTCAATCGGATAATCGCTACAGGGCAAATGAGCAGTTCTTC
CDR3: CASSQSDNRYRANEQFF